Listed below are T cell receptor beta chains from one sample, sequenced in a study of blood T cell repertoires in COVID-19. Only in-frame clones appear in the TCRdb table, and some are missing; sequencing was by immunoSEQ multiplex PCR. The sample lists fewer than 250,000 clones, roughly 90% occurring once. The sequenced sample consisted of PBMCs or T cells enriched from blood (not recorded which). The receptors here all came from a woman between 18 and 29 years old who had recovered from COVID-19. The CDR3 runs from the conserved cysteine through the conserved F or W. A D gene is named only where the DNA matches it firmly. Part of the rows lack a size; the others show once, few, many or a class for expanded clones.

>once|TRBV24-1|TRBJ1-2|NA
CATSEGRGNYGYTF
TGTGCCACCAGTGAAGGCAGGGGAAACTATGGCTACACCTTC
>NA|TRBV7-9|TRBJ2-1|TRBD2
CAYMIGSAGVSSNEQFF
TGTGCCTACATGATAGGATCAGCGGGGGTTAGTAGCAATGAGCAGTTCTTC
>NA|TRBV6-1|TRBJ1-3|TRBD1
CASSERQGNTIYF
TGTGCCAGCAGTGAGAGACAGGGGAACACCATATATTTT
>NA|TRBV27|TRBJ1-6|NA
CASRLRVGNSPLHF
TGTGCCAGCAGGCTCAGGGTCGGTAATTCACCCCTCCACTTT
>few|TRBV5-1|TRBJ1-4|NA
CASSRGARGDEKLFF
TGCGCCAGCAGCCGCGGGGCGAGAGGGGACGAAAAACTGTTTTTT
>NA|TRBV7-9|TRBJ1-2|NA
CASSPDTGYGYTF
TGTGCCAGCAGCCCGGACACAGGCTATGGCTACACCTTC
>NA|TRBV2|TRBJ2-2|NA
CASSDPGGVPGELFF
TGTGCCAGCAGTGATCCCGGAGGGGTGCCCGGGGAGCTGTTTTTT
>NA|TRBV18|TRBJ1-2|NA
CASSPRPGESGYTF
TGTGCCAGCTCACCGCGACCGGGGGAGAGTGGCTACACCTTC
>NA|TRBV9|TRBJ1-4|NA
CASSDEEGEKLFF
TGTGCCAGCAGCGACGAGGAGGGTGAAAAACTGTTTTTT
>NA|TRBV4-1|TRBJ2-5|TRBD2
CASSQDRSSGVGIQETQYF
TGCGCCAGCAGCCAAGACCGGTCTAGCGGGGTGGGGATCCAAGAGACCCAGTACTTC
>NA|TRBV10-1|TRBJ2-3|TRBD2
CASRVIAGNTDTQYF
TGCGCCAGCAGAGTCATAGCGGGGAATACAGATACGCAGTATTTT
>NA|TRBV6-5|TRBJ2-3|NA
CASAIGEHTDTQYF
TGTGCCAGCGCCATCGGGGAGCACACAGATACGCAGTATTTT
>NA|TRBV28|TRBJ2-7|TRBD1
CASSLTRTGAYEQYF
TGTGCCAGCAGTTTAACCCGGACAGGGGCCTACGAGCAGTACTTC
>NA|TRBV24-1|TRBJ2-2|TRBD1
CATSDPGYRGAGELFF
TGTGCCACCAGTGATCCGGGTTACAGGGGGGCCGGGGAGCTGTTTTTT
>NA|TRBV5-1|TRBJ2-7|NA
CASSSDNPSYEQYF
TGCGCCAGCAGCTCGGACAACCCCTCCTACGAGCAGTACTTC
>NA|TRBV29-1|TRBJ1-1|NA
CSVEEPRENTEAFF
TGCAGCGTTGAAGAACCTCGGGAGAACACTGAAGCTTTCTTT
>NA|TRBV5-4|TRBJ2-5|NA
CASSSRETQYF
TGTGCCAGCAGCTCCCGGGAGACCCAGTACTTC
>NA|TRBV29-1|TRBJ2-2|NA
CSVELREGELFF
TGCAGCGTTGAGCTCAGGGAAGGGGAGCTGTTTTTT
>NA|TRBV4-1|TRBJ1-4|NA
CASSEEGQPTNEKLFF
TGCGCCAGCAGCGAAGAAGGACAGCCAACTAATGAAAAACTGTTTTTT
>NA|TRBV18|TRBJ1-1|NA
CASSPLSGGGPGTEAFF
TGTGCCAGCTCACCACTGTCAGGCGGGGGGCCAGGAACTGAAGCTTTCTTT
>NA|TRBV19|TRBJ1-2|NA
CASSLLQWSNYGYTF
TGTGCCAGTAGTCTCTTACAGTGGTCTAACTATGGCTACACCTTC
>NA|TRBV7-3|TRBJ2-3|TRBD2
CASSPTSGGFTDTQYF
TGTGCCAGCAGCCCAACTAGCGGGGGTTTCACAGATACGCAGTATTTT
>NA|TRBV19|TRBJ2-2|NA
CASTYGQNTGELFF
TGTGCCAGTACCTATGGGCAGAACACCGGGGAGCTGTTTTTT
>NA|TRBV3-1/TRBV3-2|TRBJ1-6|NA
CASRRRESGHNSPLHF
TGTGCCAGTCGTCGTAGGGAGAGTGGTCATAATTCACCCCTCCACTTT
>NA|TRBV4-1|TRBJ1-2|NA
CASSQGPFYTF
TGCGCCAGCAGCCAGGGGCCCTTCTACACCTTC
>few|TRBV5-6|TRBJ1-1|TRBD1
CASSPGGARVNTEAFF
TGTGCCAGCAGCCCAGGGGGAGCCAGGGTGAACACTGAAGCTTTCTTT